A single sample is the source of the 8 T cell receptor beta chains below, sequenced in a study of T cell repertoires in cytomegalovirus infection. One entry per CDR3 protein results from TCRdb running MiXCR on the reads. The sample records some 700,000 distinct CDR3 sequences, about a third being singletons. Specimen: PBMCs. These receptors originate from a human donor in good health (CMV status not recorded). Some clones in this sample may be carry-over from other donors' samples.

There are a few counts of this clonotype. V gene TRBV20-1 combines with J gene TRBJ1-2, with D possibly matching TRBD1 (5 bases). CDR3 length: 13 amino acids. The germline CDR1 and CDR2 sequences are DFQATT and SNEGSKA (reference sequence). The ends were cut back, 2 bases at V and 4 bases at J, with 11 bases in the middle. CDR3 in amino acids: CSARSRAGYGYTF. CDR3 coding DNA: TGCAGTGCTAGATCCAGGGCGGGCTATGGCTACACCTTC.

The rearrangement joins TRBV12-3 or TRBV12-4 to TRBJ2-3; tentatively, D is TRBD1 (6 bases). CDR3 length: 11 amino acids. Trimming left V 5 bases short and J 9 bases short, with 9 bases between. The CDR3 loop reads CASSPQGTQYF. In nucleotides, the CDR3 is TGTGCCAGCAGTCCACAGGGAACGCAGTATTTT.

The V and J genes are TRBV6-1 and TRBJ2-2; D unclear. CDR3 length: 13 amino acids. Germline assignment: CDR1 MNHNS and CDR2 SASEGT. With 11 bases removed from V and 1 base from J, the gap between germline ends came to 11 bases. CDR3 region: CAPLDLNTGELFF. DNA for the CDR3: TGTGCCCCCCTAGACTTGAACACCGGGGAGCTGTTTTTT.

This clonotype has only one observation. The CDR3 sequence: CASSVSTGGHQPQHF. The DNA of the CDR3 is TGTGCCAGCAGCGTTAGCACGGGGGGGCATCAGCCCCAGCATTTT. This chain joins TRBV7-4 and TRBJ1-5; perhaps TRBD1 as D (6 bases). The CDR3 sequence is 15 residues long. V shed 5 bases and J shed 5 bases, with 16 bases lying between them. Germline V CDR1 and CDR2: SGHVT, SQSDAQ.

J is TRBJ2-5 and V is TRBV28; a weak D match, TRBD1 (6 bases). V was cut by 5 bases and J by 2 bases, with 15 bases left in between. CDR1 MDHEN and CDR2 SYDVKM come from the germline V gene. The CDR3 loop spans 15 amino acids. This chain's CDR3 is CASSAWTVRQETQYF. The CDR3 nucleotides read TGTGCCAGCAGTGCCTGGACAGTACGACAAGAGACCCAGTACTTC.

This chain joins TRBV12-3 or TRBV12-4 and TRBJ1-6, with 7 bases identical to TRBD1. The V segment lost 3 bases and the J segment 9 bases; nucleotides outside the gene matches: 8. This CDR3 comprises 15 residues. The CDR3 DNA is TGTGCCAGCAGTTTTAACCCAGGGGGGGGTTCACCCCTCCACTTT. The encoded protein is CASSFNPGGGSPLHF.

The CDR3 is CASSPDRGSMNTEAFF. CDR3 nucleotide sequence: TGCGCCAGCAGTCCTGACAGGGGCAGCATGAACACTGAAGCTTTCTTT. V gene TRBV5-1 combines with J gene TRBJ1-1; 8 bases are a match to TRBD1. Germline V lookup: CDR1 SGHRS, CDR2 YFSETQ. The CDR3 sequence is 16 residues long. V was clipped by 5 bases and J by 0 bases; unmatched bases: 9.

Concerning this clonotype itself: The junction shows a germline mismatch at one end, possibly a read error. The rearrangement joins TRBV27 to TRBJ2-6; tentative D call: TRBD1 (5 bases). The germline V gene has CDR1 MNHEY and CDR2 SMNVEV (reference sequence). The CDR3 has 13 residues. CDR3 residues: CASYLSGANVLPF. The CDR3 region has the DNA TGTGCCAGTTACTTATCTGGGGCCAACGTCCTGCCTTTC. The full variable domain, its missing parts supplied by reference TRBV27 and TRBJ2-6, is EAQVTQNPRYLITVTGKKLTVTCSQNMNHEYMSWYRQDPGLGLRQIYYSMNVEVTDKGDVPEGYKVSRKEKRNFPLILESPSPNQTSLYFCASYLSGANVLPFGAGSRLTVL.